This TCR beta chain comes out of a study of technical replicates of blood from a few donors. Some clones are missing from TCRdb's copy, which holds only in-frame ones; the method was immunoSEQ multiplex PCR. The sample holds roughly 15,000 clones, about 82% seen once. Material for sequencing was PBMCs. The TCR sequence derives from a human donor in good health.

For the CDR3, the DNA is TGTGCCAGCAGCCGCGAACGCGGGAACTCCTACGAGCAGTACTTC. Translation gives CASSRERGNSYEQYF. The chain links TRBV6-6 to TRBJ2-7; a weak D match, TRBD2 (6 bases). CDR3 length: 15 residues. Germline CDR1 MNHNY, CDR2 SVGAGI (reference sequence). Trimming took off 6 bases at V and 0 bases at J, with 15 bases between the two ends.